Below are 5 T cell receptor beta chains sequenced from a single sample in a study of regulatory T cells in long-lasting Graves disease. For TCR beta, libraries came from iRepertoire HTBI primers and Arm-PCR of CDR3 regions. MiXCR was run by TCRdb on the multiplex PCR reads, yielding one entry per CDR3 protein. Here the sample spans fewer than 400,000 distinct CDR3 sequences, less than 25% being singletons. Time point defined: persistent/refractory GD, antithyroid drugs over 5 years with positive TRAb. PBMC-derived RNA was used for the TCR library. The sample here was peripheral blood mononuclear cells (PBMCs), taken when the disease was refractory, from a patient treated with antithyroid drugs. The source is a female donor with Graves disease.

V gene TRBV12-3 or TRBV12-4 combines with J gene TRBJ2-6, with 10 bases identical to TRBD1. The CDR3 sequence is 17 residues long. Germline trimming cut 7 bases from V and 4 bases from J; bases unmatched to any gene: 10. CDR3 sequence reads: CASTWDRGPRGANVLTF. The CDR3 nucleotides are TGTGCCAGCACCTGGGACAGGGGCCCTAGAGGGGCCAACGTCCTGACTTTC.

The rearrangement links TRBV5-1 to TRBJ2-3, with D unclear. Trimming removed 3 bases from V and 3 bases from J, with 11 bases in between. CDR1 is SGHRS and CDR2 is YFSETQ in the germline V gene. This CDR3 contains 14 residues. The CDR3 region is CASSSTLDTDTQYF. DNA of the CDR3: TGCGCCAGCAGCTCAACATTGGATACAGATACGCAGTATTTT.

The rearrangement uses TRBV6-1 and TRBJ2-5; possible D gene TRBD2, 5 bases. Germline loops: CDR1 MNHNS, CDR2 SASEGT. The V end lost 2 bases, the J end lost 0 bases, and 16 bases lay between the germline ends. This CDR3 spans 17 amino acids. The CDR3 DNA reads as TGTGCCAGCAGTGAACTAGCCGAGGATACGTACCAAGAGACCCAGTACTTC. Residues: CASSELAEDTYQETQYF.

This clonotype was detected only a few times. CDR3 sequence: CASSLGGTYSGELFF. In DNA form, the CDR3 reads TGCGCCAGCAGCTTGGGAGGGACCTACTCCGGGGAGCTGTTTTTT. J is TRBJ2-2 and V is TRBV5-1; TRBD1 or TRBD2 may be the D gene (5 bases each). The V end lost 0 bases, the J end lost 6 bases, and 12 bases lay between the germline ends. CDR3 length: 15 amino acids. Germline values: CDR1 SGHRS, CDR2 YFSETQ.

Many counts were recorded for this clonotype. J is TRBJ1-5 and V is TRBV20-1; D remains unclear. Trimming took 3 bases from V and 5 from J, leaving 11 bases between them. The germline gives CDR1 DFQATT, CDR2 SNEGSKA (reference sequence). The CDR3 runs 13 residues. Here the CDR3 reads CSASAGVDQPQHF. In nucleotides, the CDR3 is TGCAGTGCTAGCGCGGGAGTAGATCAGCCCCAGCATTTT.